This T cell receptor (beta chain) was recorded in a study of shared clonotypes between healthy human individuals (dated by TCRdb to between 2020 and 2021). About the investigation overall: Three men and a couple of women, aged 18 to 49 years, made up the cohort. Per donor, three plates each were used for CD4 naive and CD4 memory, two for CD8 naive, and one for CD8 memory. The study deeply sequenced blood TCR repertoires of about 5 healthy adults to estimate repertoire size and the extent of clonotype sharing between individuals. To increase sequencing depth and limit assay-specific biases, different laboratories used diverse techniques to prepare libraries and sequence TCR repertoires. Between about 0.94 and 8.9 billion PBMCs per donor were obtained by leukapheresis. Beyond this particular receptor, the publication reports: Pairwise subsampling indicated that sequencing depth was expected to affect the degree of clonotype sharing among donors. Even with the large sequencing depth, rarefaction of the sorted-subset datasets indicated that sequencing was incomplete. Higher generation probabilities were observed for clonotypes shared by all four sorted-subset donors than for non-shared clonotypes. Estimated clonotype richness was generally larger for naive than for memory subsets. The genetic and exposure-history diversity represented was limited by the small number of donors. Sampling was restricted to blood, and TCR repertoires in tissues likely differ from the TCR repertoires found in blood. About 4.5% of naive CD4, roughly 3.6% of naive CD8, approximately 2% of memory CD4, and around 0.42% of memory CD8 clonotypes were shared across a few donors.

The donors were healthy, HIV-negative adults who had no recently reported acute infections or vaccinations. Every donor was a Caucasian adult residing in Nashville, Tennessee, USA. CD4+ T cells were enriched by magnetic negative selection; naive cells were then positively selected on CD45RA, and the negative fraction formed the memory subset. After blood collection by leukapheresis, PBMCs were isolated using Ficoll-Histopaque density gradient centrifugation and then cryopreserved in the vapor phase of liquid nitrogen. Purity and quantity of every magnetically sorted T cell population were checked by analytical flow cytometry. Genomic DNA was isolated from each sorted fraction and quantified by UV absorbance on a Nanodrop 2000c. Turning to this clone: Its recognized antigen is unknown. No quality values exist for individual bases; no much larger clone is one base distant.

Via the germline V gene, CDR1 is SGHRS and CDR2 YFSETQ. The CDR3 runs 17 residues from the cysteine to the phenylalanine. CDR3 DNA is the only sequence kept; it has 51 bases, read in frame from the first base. V is trimmed back by 0 bases and J by 1 base, and the junction contains 5 bases that no gene match accounts for. Using the deep immunoSEQ assay, TCR CDR3 regions were amplified from genomic DNA by multiplex PCR. Extracted genomic DNA from each cell subset was distributed evenly across all wells of several immunoSEQ 96-well plates, and each plate was treated as a replicate. Each replicate PCR for sorted subsets received around 200 ng genomic DNA, equal to about 30,000 T cell genomes. The purified libraries were quantified using a Qubit 3.0 fluorometer, sized with a Bioanalyzer 2100, and then quantified again using the KAPA Library Quantification kit. Every immunoSEQ 96-well plate was sequenced on a separate single-read 150-cycle Illumina NextSeq 550 flow cell. As for the authors' bioinformatics: The immunoSEQ output contained only junctional sequences without quality scores, so filtering could not match that applied to full-length reads. To assign V/J genes and CDR3, sequences were annotated using PyIR, a Python wrapper for IgBLAST v1.9, with IMGT germline references. Reads with weak V/J assignments (E-value above 1e-6), missing CDR3, stop codons, out-of-frame junctions, or ambiguous translated residues were removed. V3J clonotypes were defined as sequences sharing the same inferred V gene, J gene, and CDR3 amino acid sequence. Percentage overlap between repertoires was calculated by dividing the number of shared unique clonotypes by the size of the smaller repertoire. RTK rarefaction, the Chao1 estimator, and Recon v2.1 estimates of unobserved clonotypes were used to assess repertoire richness. Generation probabilities for all TCRbeta clonotypes obtained by the gDNA method from a few donors were computed using OLGA. TCRdb limited this immuneACCESS table to in-frame rearrangements with V and J called. A share of clones is missing; checked studies link under half to unresolved V genes, and the rest is unexplained. The DNA was the basis for D and trimming; V, J and clone size are from that table. Within this sample are around 1.6 million clones, with 95% to 99% of them counted one time only. The top ten clonotypes cover less than 0.55% of the sample.

Sequencing was performed on naive CD4+ T cells sorted from blood. According to the study, the label for this sample's cell subset or site signals: CD45RA+ positively selected. This receptor was obtained from a man aged 25 to 40 in good health. This chain is built from TRBV5-1 and TRBJ2-3; 10 junctional bases match TRBD2. At the DNA level, the sequence is TGCGCCAGCAGCTTGGCGCCCCTAGCGGGAGGCACAGATACGCAGTATTTT. Its coded protein is CASSLAPLAGGTDTQYF.